A single sample is the source of the 11 T cell receptor beta chains below, sequenced in a study of T cell responses to AZD1222 COVID-19 vaccine. Sequenced by immunoSEQ multiplex PCR; TCRdb stores in-frame clones only, minus some. The sample records roughly 97,000 clones, roughly nine tenths being singletons. The sequencing here drew on peripheral blood, taken 28 days after the second dose of the MenACWY control vaccine. These receptors came from an adult who received the MenACWY meningococcal vaccine as a control.

This clone came up a few times. J is TRBJ2-7 and V is TRBV14; D is perhaps TRBD2 (6 bases). The V end was cut by 6 bases, the J end by 7 bases, with 16 bases between. The CDR3 consists of 13 residues. Germline V gene lookup returns CDR1 SGHDN and CDR2 FVKESK. CDR3 nucleotide sequence: TGTGCCAGCAGTCGAGTGGCGGGGACGGAGCAGTACTTC. Translation: CASSRVAGTEQYF.

The chain combines TRBV6-5 with TRBJ2-3; 9 bases are a match to TRBD1. CDR1 MNHEY and CDR2 SVGAGI come from the germline V gene. Losses at the gene ends were 6 bases for V and 5 bases for J; bases not matched to a gene: 9. The CDR3 length is 15 residues. The CDR3 loop is CASRPQGARGDTQYF. DNA for the CDR3: TGTGCCAGCAGACCACAGGGGGCGCGAGGAGATACGCAGTATTTT.

The chain carries TRBV19 and TRBJ1-5, with 8 positions matching TRBD1. Germline values: CDR1 LNHDA, CDR2 SQIVND (reference sequence). The CDR3 has 17 amino acids. V shed 5 bases, J shed 0 bases, and the junction held 9 bases outside the gene matches. CDR3 in amino acids: CASSPIDRGRSNQPQHF. The CDR3 DNA reads as TGTGCCAGTAGTCCCATTGACAGGGGTCGTAGCAATCAGCCCCAGCATTTT.

This chain links TRBV3-1 (or the pseudogene TRBV3-2) with TRBJ2-7, with 9 bases identical to TRBD2. The CDR3 sequence is 16 residues long. V shed 2 bases and J 1 base; nucleotides not matched to a gene: 6. The germline gives CDR1 LGHDT, CDR2 YNNKEL (reference sequence). The CDR3 DNA is TGTGCCAGCAGCCAATTCAGGACTAGCGTTTCCTACGAGCAGTACTTC. It codes for CASSQFRTSVSYEQYF.

This sequence joins TRBV6-5 and TRBJ1-5, with 9 nucleotides matching TRBD1. V lost 6 bases to trimming and J lost 0 bases; unmatched junction nucleotides: 3. The CDR3 runs 15 residues. From germline, CDR1 is MNHEY and CDR2 SVGAGI. CDR3 loop: CASRGTGTSNQPQHF. The CDR3, as DNA: TGTGCCAGCAGGGGGACAGGGACTAGCAATCAGCCCCAGCATTTT.

The V call is TRBV7-2, the J call TRBJ2-7, with 8 bases lining up with TRBD1. From germline, CDR1 is SGHTA and CDR2 FQGNSA. V dropped 3 bases and J dropped 3; count of bases not matched to a gene: 10. The CDR3 has 16 residues. DNA of the CDR3: TGTGCCAGCAGCTTTGTGAGAGGACAGGGCGGCTACGAGCAGTACTTC. It is translated as CASSFVRGQGGYEQYF.

The V gene is TRBV5-6, the J gene TRBJ1-6; possibly TRBD1 for D (5 bases). V lost 3 bases to trimming and J lost 8 bases, with 12 bases between them. In germline, CDR1 is SGHDT, CDR2 YYEEEE. The CDR3 length is 14 residues. The CDR3 loop reads CASSSRGRDSPLHF. The CDR3, as DNA: TGTGCCAGCAGCTCCCGGGGCCGGGATTCACCCCTCCACTTT. Full variable domain (outside the CDR3, taken from reference TRBV5-6 and TRBJ1-6): DAGVTQSPTHLIKTRGQQVTLRCSPKSGHDTVSWYQQALGQGPQFIFQYYEEEERQRGNFPDRFSGHQFPNYSSELNVNALLLGDSALYLCASSSRGRDSPLHFGNGTRLTVT.

The rearrangement links TRBV10-1 to TRBJ1-1; 9 bases map to TRBD1. The CDR3 covers 16 residues. Germline V gene data show CDR1 as WNHNN and CDR2 as SYGVQD (reference sequence). J gave up 3 bases and V 4 bases, and 9 bases lay outside the gene matches. The CDR3 bases are TGCGCCAGCAGTGGAGGGGCACAGGGGGCGGACACTGAAGCTTTCTTT. It encodes CASSGGAQGADTEAFF.

This clone was detected only once. This chain joins TRBV19 and TRBJ1-5; 9 bases agree with TRBD1. CDR3 length: 16 residues. J was trimmed by 6 bases and V by 3 bases; bases with no gene match: 9. In germline, CDR1 is LNHDA, CDR2 SQIVND (reference sequence). The CDR3 DNA is TGTGCCAGTAGTATCAACGGACAGGGGCTCGTTCAGCCCCAGCATTTT. It codes for CASSINGQGLVQPQHF.

The DNA of the CDR3 is TGTGCCAGCAGCCAAGTGGCGGACACCAGCTCCTACGAGCAGTACTTC. Its protein is CASSQVADTSSYEQYF. The V gene is TRBV4-2, the J gene TRBJ2-7; perhaps TRBD1 as D (5 bases). Germline CDR1 is LGHNA and CDR2 is YNFKEQ. The CDR3 totals 16 residues. The ends were cut back, 1 base at V and 0 bases at J, with 13 bases in the middle.

The gene calls are TRBV18 and TRBJ1-1, with D unresolved. V was clipped by 8 bases and J by 2 bases, with 9 bases between them. The CDR3 is 12 amino acids. CDR1 and CDR2 from the germline V gene are KGHSH and LQKENI. This CDR3 is CASGEGNTEAFF. CDR3 nucleotide sequence: TGTGCCAGCGGGGAGGGTAACACTGAAGCTTTCTTT.